Below, one TCR beta chain is given with its context. Its antigen is currently not known. Base qualities are missing; no much larger clone stands one base away. The record originates from a study of cytomegalovirus exposure and HLA in healthy donors (dated by TCRdb to 2016 to 2017). Looking at the study overall: An earlier analysis of fewer than 750 of the donors reported 276 Gb of sequence data and 117 million unique TCR beta sequences obtained from roughly 180 million T cells. An early release that covered about 640 HLA-typed donors contained about 300 gigabases of sequencing data and tens of millions of unique TCR sequences. Of the roughly 420 genotyped donors, 80% to 90% were placed in the genetic ancestry cluster associated with self-reported Caucasian donors. The aim of the study was to test whether cataloging public T cell receptors could identify signatures of past pathogen exposure. The T cell repertoires of around 670 subjects were profiled by immunosequencing and related to cytomegalovirus serostatus. A separate validation cohort of 100 to 150 different subjects was used in addition to the roughly 720-subject first cohort. High-throughput TCR immunosequencing, statistical association of individual TCRs with disease status, and machine learning were combined to predict cytomegalovirus infection status. A later analysis re-analyzed previously published TCR beta repertoires from roughly 690 donors and added high-resolution HLA genotyping to study TCR occurrence patterns. Rather than drawing on any new phenotypic data, the later analysis identified candidate immune exposures from TCR beta sequences and the way those sequences occurred across donors. An earlier analysis of 500 to 750 of the donors applied high-throughput TCR beta sequencing to assess whether each TCR beta V gene segment acted as functional or pseudogenic. Donor age, sex, ethnicity and CMV serostatus were collected together with the repertoire data. Genome-wide SNP genotypes for about 65% of the roughly 670 donors were used in a later genetic analysis, which treated that subset as a discovery cohort. Every repertoire in the discovery cohort had been generated on one and the same sequencing platform. Class I and class II HLA loci were covered by the typing at four-digit resolution. Typing coverage differed by locus: A, B, C, DRB1 and DQB1 were typed in about 620-630 donors, DQA1 in about 510, DPA1 in 606, and DPB1 in approximately 450. About 5 DR-DQ haplotypes were handled as single units for association and clustering, since linkage in the cohort was strong. Among 350 to 400 genotyped donors of the cohort, an average of about 240,000 unique TCR beta nucleotide sequences were sequenced per donor, roughly a sixth of them non-productive.

The cysteine opens and the phenylalanine closes a CDR3 of 14 amino acids. The DNA shown is the 42-base CDR3, in frame from base 1. At the junction V is shortened by 1 base and J by 4 bases; bases outside the gene matches: 4. The CDR1 and CDR2 encoded by the germline V gene are SGHVS and FQNEAQ. The cohort was made up of 650 to 700 healthy bone marrow donors. Cohort members were all nominally healthy when sampled, although unrecorded immune exposures were likely present. The donor tested CMV seropositive, placing the donor among the 289 seropositive members of the cohort. Each donor provided a peripheral blood sample, and peripheral blood mononuclear cells were used for TCR beta sequencing. The Qiagen DNeasy Blood Extraction Kit was used to extract genomic DNA from the blood cell samples. The receptor library was made with the immunoSEQ multiplex PCR assay. For the multiplex PCR, a mixture combining 60 forward primers for TCR Vbeta segments and 13 reverse primers for TCR Jbeta segments was used. The CDR3 region of rearranged TCR beta genes was amplified from genomic DNA by a multiplex PCR assay. On the Illumina HiSeq System, the amplified TCR beta libraries were sequenced as 87-base-pair reads. Concerning the study's data processing: Across the 500 to 700 repertoires, a later analysis counted approximately 75 million unique TCR beta chains, roughly 11 million of which were shared by at least two donors. A nearest-neighbor algorithm error-corrected the raw reads and collapsed the reads into unique sequences, merging closely related sequences to remove PCR and sequencing errors. To assign V, D and J gene segments, CDR3 sequences were aligned to IMGT reference sequences. For a sequence to be retained, at least a six-nucleotide match to both a V gene segment and a J gene segment was required. A rearrangement counted as productive if the CDR3 had no stop codons and remained in frame with V and J, and every other rearrangement counted as non-productive. CDR3 was defined according to IMGT convention as the region running from the second conserved V-encoded cysteine to the conserved J-encoded phenylalanine. The earlier analysis of approximately 590 of the donors excluded any sequence lacking an unambiguous match to a single V gene segment. An earlier analysis of some 610 of the donors called V segments functional above 56.7% productive rearrangements and segregating when the between-donor standard deviation exceeded 5%. A statistical classification framework was built for diagnosing cytomegalovirus status from the catalog of TCR beta chain sequences. A later analysis assigned V and J genes by comparing TCR nucleotide sequences with IMGT/GENE-DB human TR gene sequences. Using the TCRdist pipeline, a later analysis assigned CDR3 sequences along with most-parsimonious VDJ recombination scenarios. A later analysis defined each TCR beta chain by its CDR3 amino acid sequence plus V-gene family, and excluded reads lacking a unique V-gene family. As a way to deal with suspected cross-contamination and a sequencing artifact, a later analysis dropped over 550 nucleotide sequences that were highly shared and had low generation probability. A later analysis calculated a clonal expansion index for each public chain from normalized within-repertoire ranks of inferred template counts. Generation probabilities in a later analysis came from a VDJ recombination model fitted to out-of-frame rearrangements, and those results were checked against IGoR. A later analysis scored TCR-TCR, TCR-HLA and TCR-CMV co-occurrence with hypergeometric tests, applying a repertoire-size bias correction to TCR pairs. To estimate false discovery rates, a later analysis permuted the HLA or CMV assignments 20 times. A later analysis grouped co-occurring TCRs with DBSCAN, adding TCRdist sequence similarity when clustering within HLA-allele-positive subsets. Co-occurrence clustering excluded repertoires with fewer than 30,000 or more than 120,000 public chains, plus five with anomalous nucleotide sharing. The clones in this table, taken by TCRdb from immuneACCESS, are in-frame only. Not every clone is retained; where verified, under half of the shortfall comes from an unresolved V gene, and the cause of the rest is unknown. From that table come the V and J calls and clone size; the DNA was used to work out D and trimming. This sample comprises around 120,000 clones, 70% to 85% of them detected only once. The top ten clonotypes cover about 9.9% of the sample.

The research as a whole found: Several of the top co-occurrence clusters appeared to be linked to parvovirus B19, influenza, CMV and Epstein-Barr virus, according to a later analysis. Compared with equally common non-associated chains, HLA-associated TCR beta chains in a later analysis were more clonally expanded and had lower generation probabilities. Most CMV-associated TCR beta chains appeared to be HLA-restricted in a later analysis, and the HLA associations seemed to be driven largely by CMV exposure. In a later genetic analysis, fewer N-insertions in productive TCRs were reported among donors in an Asian-associated ancestry cluster than the roughly 670-donor mean. The study gave a list of more than 150 TCR beta chains associated with cytomegalovirus. Specific HLA alleles were associated with about 17,000 TCR beta sequences at a false discovery rate of 0.05 in a later analysis. In both the original and validation cohorts, the classifier was reported to diagnose cytomegalovirus status with high specificity and sensitivity. Correlated functional status among segregating V segments might be attributable to linkage disequilibrium, but an unknown experimental factor could not be ruled out. The presence/absence analyses assumed that sequencing depth was roughly uniform across donors, and that assumption may not be true. Because HLA typing was missing for some donors at each locus, association tests included only the typed subset. The earlier analysis of 587 of the donors excluded around 17 rarely observed V segments, including chromosome 9 orphons, because counts were too low. Assigning TCR associations to individual alleles was difficult when HLA alleles, especially DR and DQ, strongly co-occurred. A few of the identified cytomegalovirus-associated TCR beta chains were confirmed in vitro to be specific for cytomegalovirus antigens. A further reported finding was that TCR beta sequences accurately predicted the HLA-A and HLA-B alleles for most subjects in the first cohort. A group of highly shared sequence variants was considered likely to be a technical artifact of the sequencing pipeline. While some public TCRs were present in many individuals, most TCR sequences turned up only very rarely across donors. The cohort was sequenced for TCR beta chains only, and without alpha or paired-chain data the features that could be detected were limited. Broadly in line with IMGT annotations, most TCR beta V segments showed up in productive rearrangements about 87% or about 30% of the time in an earlier analysis of about 500 of the donors. A later genetic analysis associated a missense DCLRE1C variant with V-gene and J-gene trimming of TCR beta chains, and an independent cohort replicated the association. It was suggested by the authors that the approach could potentially be generalized to other disease states and immunological phenotypes. A later analysis found that TCR association rates varied across HLA loci, with DRB1 alleles showing the most associated TCRs and HLA-C alleles the fewest. CMV serostatus was the only immune exposure information available for the cohort. Some IMGT-functional V segments, including TRBV6-2 and TRBV6-3, could not be distinguished by the 87-base-pair reads and were therefore excluded.

The specimen sequenced was PBMCs. Here the chain combines TRBV7-8 and TRBJ2-7, with 7 junctional bases fitting TRBD2. This receptor was taken from a woman aged 45-65 years in good health and CMV-seropositive. The DNA sequence is as follows: TGTGCCAGCAGCTTAGGCGGGGGTTTGTACGAGCAGTACTTC. Its protein reads: CASSLGGGLYEQYF.